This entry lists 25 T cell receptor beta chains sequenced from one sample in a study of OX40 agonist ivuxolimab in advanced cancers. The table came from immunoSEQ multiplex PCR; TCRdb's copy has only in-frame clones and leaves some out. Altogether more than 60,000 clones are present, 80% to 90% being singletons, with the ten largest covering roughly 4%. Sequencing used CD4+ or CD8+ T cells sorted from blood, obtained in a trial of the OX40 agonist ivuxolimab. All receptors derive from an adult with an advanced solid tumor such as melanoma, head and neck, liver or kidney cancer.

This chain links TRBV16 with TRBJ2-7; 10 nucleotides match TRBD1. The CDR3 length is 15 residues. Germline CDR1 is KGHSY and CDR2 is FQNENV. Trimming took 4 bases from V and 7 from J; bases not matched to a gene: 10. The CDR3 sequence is CASSPRGQGIREQYF. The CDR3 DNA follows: TGTGCCAGCAGCCCTAGGGGACAGGGGATAAGGGAGCAGTACTTC. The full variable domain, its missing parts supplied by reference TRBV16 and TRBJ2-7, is GEEVAQTPKHLVRGEGQKAKLYCAPIKGHSYVFWYQQVLKNEFKFLISFQNENVFDETGMPKERFSAKCLPNSPCSLEIQATKLEDSAVYFCASSPRGQGIREQYFGPGTRLTVT.

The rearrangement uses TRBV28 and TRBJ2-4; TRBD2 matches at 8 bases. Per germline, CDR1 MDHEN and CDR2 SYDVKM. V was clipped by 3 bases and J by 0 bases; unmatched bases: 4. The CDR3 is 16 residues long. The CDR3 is CASSFTLAVAKNIQYF. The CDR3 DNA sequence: TGTGCCAGCAGTTTTACACTAGCGGTAGCCAAAAACATTCAGTACTTC.

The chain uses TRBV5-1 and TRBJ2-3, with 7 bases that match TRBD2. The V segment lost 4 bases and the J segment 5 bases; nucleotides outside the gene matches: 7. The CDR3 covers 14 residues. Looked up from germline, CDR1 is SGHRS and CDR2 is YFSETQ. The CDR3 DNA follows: TGCGCCAGCAGCCCCCGGACTAGTGAAGATACGCAGTATTTT. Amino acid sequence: CASSPRTSEDTQYF.

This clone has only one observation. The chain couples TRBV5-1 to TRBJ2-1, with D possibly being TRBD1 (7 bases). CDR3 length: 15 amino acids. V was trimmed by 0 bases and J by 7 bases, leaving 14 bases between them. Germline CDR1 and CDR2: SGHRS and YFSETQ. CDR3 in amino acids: CASSLAGGGLNEQFF. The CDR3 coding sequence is TGCGCCAGCAGCTTGGCCGGAGGGGGCTTGAATGAGCAGTTCTTC. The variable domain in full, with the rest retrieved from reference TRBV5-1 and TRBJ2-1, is KAGVTQTPRYLIKTRGQQVTLSCSPISGHRSVSWYQQTPGQGLQFLFEYFSETQRNKGNFPGRFSGRQFSNSRSEMNVSTLELGDSALYLCASSLAGGGLNEQFFGPGTRLTVL.

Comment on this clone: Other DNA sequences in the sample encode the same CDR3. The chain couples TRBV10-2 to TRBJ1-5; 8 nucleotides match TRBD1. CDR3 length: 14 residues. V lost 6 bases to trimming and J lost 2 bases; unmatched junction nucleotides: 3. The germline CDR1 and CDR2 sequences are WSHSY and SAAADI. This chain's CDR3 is CASRRGQGNQPQHF. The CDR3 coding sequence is TGCGCCAGCAGGCGGGGACAGGGCAATCAGCCCCAGCATTTT.

The CDR3 here is CASSQETLGIDTIYF. The CDR3 coding sequence is TGTGCCAGCAGCCAAGAGACGCTAGGGATCGACACCATATATTTT. The chain joins TRBV4-2 to TRBJ1-3, with no clear D. Trimming left V 0 bases short and J 8 bases short, with 14 bases between. Germline V lookup: CDR1 LGHNA, CDR2 YNFKEQ. This CDR3 spans 15 amino acids.

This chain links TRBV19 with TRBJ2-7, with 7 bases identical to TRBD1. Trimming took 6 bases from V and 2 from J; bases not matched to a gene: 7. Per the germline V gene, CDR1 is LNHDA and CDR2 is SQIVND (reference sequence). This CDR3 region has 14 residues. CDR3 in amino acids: CASSVGQGAYEQYF. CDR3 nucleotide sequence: TGTGCCAGTAGCGTAGGGCAGGGGGCCTACGAGCAGTACTTC.

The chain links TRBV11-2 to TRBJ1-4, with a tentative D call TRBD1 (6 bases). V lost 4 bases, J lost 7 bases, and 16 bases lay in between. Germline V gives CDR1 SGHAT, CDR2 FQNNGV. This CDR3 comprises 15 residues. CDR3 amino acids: CASSSYRAGFEKLFF. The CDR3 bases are TGTGCCAGCAGCTCTTACAGGGCCGGATTTGAAAAACTGTTTTTT.

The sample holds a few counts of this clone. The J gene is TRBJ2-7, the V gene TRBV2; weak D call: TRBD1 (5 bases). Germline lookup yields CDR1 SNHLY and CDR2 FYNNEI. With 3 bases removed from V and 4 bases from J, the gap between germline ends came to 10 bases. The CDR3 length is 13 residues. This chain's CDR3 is CASSDVRDYEQYF. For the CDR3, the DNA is TGTGCCAGCAGTGATGTCAGGGATTACGAGCAGTACTTC.

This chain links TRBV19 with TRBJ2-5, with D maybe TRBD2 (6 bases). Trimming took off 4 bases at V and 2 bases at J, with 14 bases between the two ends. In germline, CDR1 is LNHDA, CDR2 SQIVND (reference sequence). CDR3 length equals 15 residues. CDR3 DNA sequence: TGTGCCAGTAGTAGGGGGGTCAATTTTCAAGAGACCCAGTACTTC. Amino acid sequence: CASSRGVNFQETQYF.

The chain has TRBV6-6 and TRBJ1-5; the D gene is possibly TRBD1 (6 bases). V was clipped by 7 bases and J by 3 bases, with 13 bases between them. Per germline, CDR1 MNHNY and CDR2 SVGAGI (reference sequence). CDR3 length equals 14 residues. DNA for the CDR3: TGTGCCAGCACCCGCTCAGGGGCCAATCAGCCCCAGCATTTT. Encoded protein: CASTRSGANQPQHF.

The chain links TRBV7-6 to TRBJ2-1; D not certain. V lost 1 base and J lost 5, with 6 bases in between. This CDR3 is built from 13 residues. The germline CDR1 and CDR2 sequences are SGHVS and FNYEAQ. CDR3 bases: TGTGCCAGCAGCTTAGGGGCCGACAATGAGCAGTTCTTC. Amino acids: CASSLGADNEQFF.

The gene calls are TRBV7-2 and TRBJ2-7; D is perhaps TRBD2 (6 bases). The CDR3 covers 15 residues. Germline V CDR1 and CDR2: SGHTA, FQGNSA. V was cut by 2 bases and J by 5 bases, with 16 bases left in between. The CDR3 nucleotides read TGTGCCAGCAGCTTAAGTTTGCGGGACGGACACGAGCAGTACTTC. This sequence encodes CASSLSLRDGHEQYF.

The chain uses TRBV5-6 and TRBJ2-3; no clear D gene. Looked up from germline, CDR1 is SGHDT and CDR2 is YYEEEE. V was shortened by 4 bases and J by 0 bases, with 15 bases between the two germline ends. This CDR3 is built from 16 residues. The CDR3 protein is CASSALELWSTDTQYF. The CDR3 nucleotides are TGTGCCAGCAGCGCACTTGAACTTTGGAGCACAGATACGCAGTATTTT.

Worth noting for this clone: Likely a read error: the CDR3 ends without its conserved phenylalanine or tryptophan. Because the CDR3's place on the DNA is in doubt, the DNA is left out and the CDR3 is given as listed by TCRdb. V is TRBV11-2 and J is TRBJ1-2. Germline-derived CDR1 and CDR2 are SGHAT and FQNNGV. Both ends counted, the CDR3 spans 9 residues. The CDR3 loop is CASSLVVRM.

This CDR3 reads CASTIWGQGYNEQFF. CDR3 DNA sequence: TGTGCCAGCACTATATGGGGACAGGGCTACAATGAGCAGTTCTTC. The chain links TRBV7-2 to TRBJ2-1; TRBD1 matches 9 bases. The CDR3 covers 15 residues. With V trimmed by 7 bases and J by 3 bases, 7 bases remained unmatched. Per germline, CDR1 SGHTA and CDR2 FQGNSA.

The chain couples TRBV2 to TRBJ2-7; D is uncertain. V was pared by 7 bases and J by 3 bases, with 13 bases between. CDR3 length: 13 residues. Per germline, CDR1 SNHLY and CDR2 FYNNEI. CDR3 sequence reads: CASTRQANYEQYF. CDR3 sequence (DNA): TGTGCCAGCACTCGTCAAGCCAACTACGAGCAGTACTTC.

The CDR3, as DNA: TGCGCCAGCAGCTTGGGGGTTAGTACAGATACGCAGTATTTT. Protein sequence: CASSLGVSTDTQYF. The chain employs TRBV5-1 and TRBJ2-3; D is unresolved. V dropped 0 bases and J dropped 3 bases, with 8 bases sitting between them. The CDR3 loop spans 14 amino acids. CDR1 and CDR2 (germline): SGHRS, YFSETQ.

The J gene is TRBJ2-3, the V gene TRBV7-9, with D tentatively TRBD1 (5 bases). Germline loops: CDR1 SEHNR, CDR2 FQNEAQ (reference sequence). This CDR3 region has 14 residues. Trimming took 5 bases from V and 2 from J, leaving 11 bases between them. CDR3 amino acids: CASSPRQPTDTQYF. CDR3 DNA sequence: TGTGCCAGCAGCCCGCGACAGCCCACAGATACGCAGTATTTT.

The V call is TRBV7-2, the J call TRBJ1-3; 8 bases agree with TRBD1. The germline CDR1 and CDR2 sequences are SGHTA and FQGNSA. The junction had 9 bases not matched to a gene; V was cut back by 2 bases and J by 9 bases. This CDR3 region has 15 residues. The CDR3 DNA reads TGTGCCAGCAGCTTATTCGGAGGACAGGGTGCCACCATATATTTT. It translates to CASSLFGGQGATIYF.

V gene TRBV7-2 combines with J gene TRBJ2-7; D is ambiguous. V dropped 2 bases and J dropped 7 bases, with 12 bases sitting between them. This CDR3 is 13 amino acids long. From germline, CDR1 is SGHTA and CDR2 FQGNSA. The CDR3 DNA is TGTGCCAGCAGCTTACCCTCCGGAAGGGAGCAGTACTTC. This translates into CASSLPSGREQYF.

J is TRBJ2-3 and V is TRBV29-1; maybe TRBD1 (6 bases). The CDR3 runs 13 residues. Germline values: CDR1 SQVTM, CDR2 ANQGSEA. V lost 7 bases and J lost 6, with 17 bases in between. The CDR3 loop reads CSAHPGAEDTQYF. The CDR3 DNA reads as TGCAGCGCCCACCCAGGGGCCGAGGATACGCAGTATTTT.

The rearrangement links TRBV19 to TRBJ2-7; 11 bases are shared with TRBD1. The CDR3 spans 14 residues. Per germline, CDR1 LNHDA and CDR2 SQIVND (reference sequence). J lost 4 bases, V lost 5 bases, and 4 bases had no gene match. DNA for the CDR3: TGTGCCAGTAGTGGGGGACAGGGGGAATACGAGCAGTACTTC. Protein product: CASSGGQGEYEQYF.

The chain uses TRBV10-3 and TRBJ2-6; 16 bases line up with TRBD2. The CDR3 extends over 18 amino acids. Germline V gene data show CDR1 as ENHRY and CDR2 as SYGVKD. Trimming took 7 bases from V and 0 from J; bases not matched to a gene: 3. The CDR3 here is CAITGTSGGASGANVLTF. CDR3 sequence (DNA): TGTGCCATCACCGGGACTAGCGGGGGGGCCTCTGGGGCCAACGTCCTGACTTTC.

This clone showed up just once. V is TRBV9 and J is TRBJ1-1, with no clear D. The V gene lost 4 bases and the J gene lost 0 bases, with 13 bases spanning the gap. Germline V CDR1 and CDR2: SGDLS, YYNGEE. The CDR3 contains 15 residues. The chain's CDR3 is CASSTSAVMNTEAFF. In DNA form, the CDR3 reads TGTGCCAGCAGCACCTCGGCCGTGATGAACACTGAAGCTTTCTTT.